This T cell receptor (beta chain) was recovered during a study of a mutant IDH1 vaccine in newly diagnosed glioma. Across the study: Treated patients, averaging roughly 40 years, were roughly 62% male and about 40% female. Beforehand, treatment had been radiotherapy, temozolomide, or both; the majority received both. Study results and caveats: Whatever changes occurred in top peripheral T cell clonotypes seemed unrelated to pseudoprogression.

Germline values: CDR1 LGHNA, CDR2 YSLEER. The CDR3 spans 16 residues. Trimming at V came to 2 bases and at J to 5 bases, leaving 7 bases not matched to a gene. Worth noting for this clone: Its antigen remains unknown.

Stated time point: week 5, during vaccination. With topical imiquimod, each dose of the vaccine consisted of 300 ug of mutant IDH1 20-mer peptide. Patients carried new grade 3 or 4 IDH1-mutant astrocytomas lacking nuclear ATRX. Here immunoSEQ multiplex PCR was the method, and the copy in TCRdb shows in-frame clones only, minus some. The sample has 25,000 to 30,000 clones, roughly nine tenths seen once. The chain couples TRBV4-3 to TRBJ1-3, with 9 bases matching TRBD1. This clonotype was obtained from a man aged 18 to 30 with glioma. The sequencing here drew on PBMCs, taken from a glioma patient whose treatment included an IDH1 peptide vaccine. The CDR3 DNA reads as TGCGCCAGCAGCCAACACCTGGGACAGGGAAGAAACACCATATATTTT. Translation: CASSQHLGQGRNTIYF.